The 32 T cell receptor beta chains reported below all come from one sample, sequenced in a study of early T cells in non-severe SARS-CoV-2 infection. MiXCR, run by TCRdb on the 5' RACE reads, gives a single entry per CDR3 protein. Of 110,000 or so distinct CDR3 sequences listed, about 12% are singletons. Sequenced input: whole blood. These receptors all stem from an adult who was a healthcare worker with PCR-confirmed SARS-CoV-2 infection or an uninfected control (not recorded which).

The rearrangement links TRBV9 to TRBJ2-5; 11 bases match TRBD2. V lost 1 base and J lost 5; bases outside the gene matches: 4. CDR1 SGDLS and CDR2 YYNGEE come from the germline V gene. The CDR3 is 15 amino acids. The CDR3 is CASSVLAGGLETQYF. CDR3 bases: TGTGCCAGCAGCGTATTAGCGGGGGGGCTGGAGACCCAGTACTTC.

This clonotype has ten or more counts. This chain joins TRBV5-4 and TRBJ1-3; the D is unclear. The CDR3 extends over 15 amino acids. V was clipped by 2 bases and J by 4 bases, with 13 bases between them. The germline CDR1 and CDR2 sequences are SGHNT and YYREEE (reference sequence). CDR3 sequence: CASSFGREEGNTIYF. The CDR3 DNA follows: TGTGCCAGCAGCTTCGGGAGAGAGGAAGGAAACACCATATATTTT.

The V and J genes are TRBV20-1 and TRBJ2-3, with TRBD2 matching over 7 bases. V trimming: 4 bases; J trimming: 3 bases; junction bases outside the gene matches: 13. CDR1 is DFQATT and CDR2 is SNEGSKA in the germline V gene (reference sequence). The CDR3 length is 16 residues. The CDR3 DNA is TGCAGTGCTAAGGACTCGGCGGGAGCGAAGACAGATACGCAGTATTTT. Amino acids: CSAKDSAGAKTDTQYF.

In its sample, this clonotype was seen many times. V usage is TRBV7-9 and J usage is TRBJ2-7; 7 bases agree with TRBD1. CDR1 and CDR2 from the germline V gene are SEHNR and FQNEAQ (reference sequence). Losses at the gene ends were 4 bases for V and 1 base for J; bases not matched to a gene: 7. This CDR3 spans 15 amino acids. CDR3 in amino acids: CASSSPDRLSYEQYF. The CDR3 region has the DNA TGTGCCAGCAGCTCACCGGACAGGTTGTCCTACGAGCAGTACTTC.

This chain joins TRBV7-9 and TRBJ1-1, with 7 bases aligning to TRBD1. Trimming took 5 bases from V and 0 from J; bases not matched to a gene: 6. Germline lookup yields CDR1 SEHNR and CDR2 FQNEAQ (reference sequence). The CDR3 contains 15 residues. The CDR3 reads CASSVGQIVNTEAFF. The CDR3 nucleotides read TGTGCCAGCAGCGTGGGACAGATCGTGAACACTGAAGCTTTCTTT.

CDR3 nucleotide sequence: TGCGCCAGCAGCCAAACAGGGGCACGGGATCAGCCCCAGCATTTT. As protein: CASSQTGARDQPQHF. The chain uses TRBV5-1 and TRBJ1-5; 7 bases are a match to TRBD1. This CDR3 has 15 amino acids. Germline V gene lookup returns CDR1 SGHRS and CDR2 YFSETQ. Germline trimming cut 4 bases from V and 5 bases from J; bases unmatched to any gene: 9.

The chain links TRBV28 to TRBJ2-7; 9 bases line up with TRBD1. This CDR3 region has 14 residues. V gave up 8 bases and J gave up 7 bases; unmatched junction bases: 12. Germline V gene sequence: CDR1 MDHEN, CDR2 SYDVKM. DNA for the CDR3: TGTGCCAGCTTTCGGGACAGGGAACTGCGAGAGCAGTACTTC. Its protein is CASFRDRELREQYF.

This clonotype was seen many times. The DNA of the CDR3 is TGTGCCAGCAGTAACTCTGGCTCATCTAACTATGGCTACACCTTC. Translation: CASSNSGSSNYGYTF. The V and J genes are TRBV12-3 or TRBV12-4 and TRBJ1-2; unclear D gene. V was cut by 5 bases and J by 0 bases, with 13 bases left in between. CDR3 length: 15 residues.

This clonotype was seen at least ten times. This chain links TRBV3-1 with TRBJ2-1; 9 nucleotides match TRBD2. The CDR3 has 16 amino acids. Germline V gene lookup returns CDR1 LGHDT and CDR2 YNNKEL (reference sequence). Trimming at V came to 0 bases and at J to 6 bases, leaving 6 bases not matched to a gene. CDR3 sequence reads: CASSQERGRAVNEQFF. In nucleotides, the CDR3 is TGTGCCAGCAGCCAAGAGCGCGGGAGGGCCGTCAATGAGCAGTTCTTC.

The CDR3 sequence: CASSLGAGSLLHF. As DNA, the CDR3 is TGTGCCAGCAGCTTAGGGGCAGGTAGCCTCCTCCACTTT. This sequence joins TRBV7-9 and TRBJ1-6; D remains unclear. V lost 1 base and J 15 bases, leaving 13 bases between the germline ends. There are 13 residues in the CDR3. Per germline, CDR1 SEHNR and CDR2 FQNEAQ (reference sequence).

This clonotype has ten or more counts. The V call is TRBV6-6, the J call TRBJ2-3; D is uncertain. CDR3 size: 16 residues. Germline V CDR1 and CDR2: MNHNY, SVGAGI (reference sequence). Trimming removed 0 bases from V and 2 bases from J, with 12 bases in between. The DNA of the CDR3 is TGTGCCAGCAGTTACTCTCGGATACCCTCCACAGATACGCAGTATTTT. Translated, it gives CASSYSRIPSTDTQYF.

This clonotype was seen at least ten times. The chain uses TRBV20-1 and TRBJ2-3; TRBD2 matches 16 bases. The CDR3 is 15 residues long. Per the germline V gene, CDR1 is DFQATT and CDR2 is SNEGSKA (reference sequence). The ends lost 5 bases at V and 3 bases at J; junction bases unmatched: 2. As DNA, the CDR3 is TGCAGTGCTGAGGGACTAGCGGGAGGGACAGATACGCAGTATTTT. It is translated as CSAEGLAGGTDTQYF.

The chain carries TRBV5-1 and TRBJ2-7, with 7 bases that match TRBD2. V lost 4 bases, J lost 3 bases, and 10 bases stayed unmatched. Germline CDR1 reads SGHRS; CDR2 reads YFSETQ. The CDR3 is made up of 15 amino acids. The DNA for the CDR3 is TGCGCCAGCAGCCCGGGGGGTAGCGGGTACTACGAGCAGTACTTC. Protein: CASSPGGSGYYEQYF.

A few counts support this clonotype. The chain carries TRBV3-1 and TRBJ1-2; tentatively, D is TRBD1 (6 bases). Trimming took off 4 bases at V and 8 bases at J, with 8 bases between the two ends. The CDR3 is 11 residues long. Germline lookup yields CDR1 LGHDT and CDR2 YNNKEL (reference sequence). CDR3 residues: CASSRTGGYTF. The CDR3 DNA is TGTGCCAGCAGCCGAACAGGGGGCTACACCTTC.

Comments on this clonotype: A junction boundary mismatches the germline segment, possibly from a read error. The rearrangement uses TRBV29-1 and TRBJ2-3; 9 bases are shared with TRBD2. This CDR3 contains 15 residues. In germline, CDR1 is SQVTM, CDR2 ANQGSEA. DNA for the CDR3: TGCGGCGTTGACCCTAGCGGGGTGTCAGGAGGTACGCAGTATTTT. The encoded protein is CGVDPSGVSGGTQYF.

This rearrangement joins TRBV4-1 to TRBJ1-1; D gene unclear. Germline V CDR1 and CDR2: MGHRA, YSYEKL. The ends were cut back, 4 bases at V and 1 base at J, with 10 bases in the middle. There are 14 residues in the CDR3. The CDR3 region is CASSLKTGNTEAFF. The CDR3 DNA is TGCGCCAGCAGCCTAAAGACCGGGAACACTGAAGCTTTCTTT.

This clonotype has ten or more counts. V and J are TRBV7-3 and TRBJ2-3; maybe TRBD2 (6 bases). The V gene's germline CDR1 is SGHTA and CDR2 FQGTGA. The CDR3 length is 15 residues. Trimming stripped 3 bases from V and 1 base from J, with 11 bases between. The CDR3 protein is CASSFAGRGTDTQYF. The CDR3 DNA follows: TGTGCCAGCAGCTTCGCGGGACGAGGCACAGATACGCAGTATTTT.

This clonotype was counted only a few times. The CDR3 DNA follows: TGTGCCAGCAGCTTGGGGGACGTTTCCTACGAGCAGTACTTC. This translates into CASSLGDVSYEQYF. The V gene is TRBV7-6, the J gene TRBJ2-7, with D possibly being TRBD1 or TRBD2 (5 bases each). The CDR3 loop spans 14 amino acids. V was cut by 3 bases and J by 1 base, with 10 bases left in between. In germline, CDR1 is SGHVS, CDR2 FNYEAQ.

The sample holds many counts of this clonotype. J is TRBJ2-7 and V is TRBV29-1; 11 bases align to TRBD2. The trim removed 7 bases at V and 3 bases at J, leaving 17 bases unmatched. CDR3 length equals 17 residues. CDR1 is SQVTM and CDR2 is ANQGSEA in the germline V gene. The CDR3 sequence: CSARLSAPSGRNYEQYF. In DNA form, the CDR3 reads TGCAGCGCTAGGCTGTCAGCCCCTAGCGGGAGGAACTACGAGCAGTACTTC.

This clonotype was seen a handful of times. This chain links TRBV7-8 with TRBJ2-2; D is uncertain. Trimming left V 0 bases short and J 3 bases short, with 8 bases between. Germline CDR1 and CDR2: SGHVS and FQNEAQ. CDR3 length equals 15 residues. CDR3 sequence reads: CASSLAIRDTGELFF. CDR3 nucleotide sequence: TGTGCCAGCAGCTTAGCGATTCGGGACACCGGGGAGCTGTTTTTT.

The CDR3 DNA follows: TGTGCCAGCAGTGAAGAGCGCAGGTACACCGGGGAGCTGTTTTTT. This encodes CASSEERRYTGELFF. This chain links TRBV2 with TRBJ2-2; D uncertain. The CDR3 extends over 15 amino acids. V lost 1 base, J lost 3 bases, and 9 bases lay in between. Germline-derived CDR1 and CDR2 are SNHLY and FYNNEI.

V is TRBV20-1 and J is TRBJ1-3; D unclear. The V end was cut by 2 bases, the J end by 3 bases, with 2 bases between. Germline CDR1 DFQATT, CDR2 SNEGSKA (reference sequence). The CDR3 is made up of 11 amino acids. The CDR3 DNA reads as TGCAGTGCTAGAAGTGGAAACACCATATATTTT. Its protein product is CSARSGNTIYF.

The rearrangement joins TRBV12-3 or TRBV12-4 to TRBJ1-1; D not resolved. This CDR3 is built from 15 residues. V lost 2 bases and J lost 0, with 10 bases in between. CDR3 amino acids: CASSLRQVMNTEAFF. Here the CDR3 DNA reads TGTGCCAGCAGTTTACGGCAAGTCATGAACACTGAAGCTTTCTTT.

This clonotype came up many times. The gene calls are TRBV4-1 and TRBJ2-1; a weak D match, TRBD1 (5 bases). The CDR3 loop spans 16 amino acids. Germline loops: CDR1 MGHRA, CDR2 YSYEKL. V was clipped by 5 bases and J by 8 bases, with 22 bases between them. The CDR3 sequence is CASSKGVSLGPDEQFF. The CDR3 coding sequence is TGCGCCAGCAGCAAAGGGGTCAGTCTGGGGCCGGATGAGCAGTTCTTC.

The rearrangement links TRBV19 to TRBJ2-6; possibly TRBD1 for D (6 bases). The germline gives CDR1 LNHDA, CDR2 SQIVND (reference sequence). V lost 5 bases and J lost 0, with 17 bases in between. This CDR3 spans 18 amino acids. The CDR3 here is CASSGWTVLSSGANVLTF. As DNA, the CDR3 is TGTGCCAGTAGTGGATGGACAGTCCTGAGCTCTGGGGCCAACGTCCTGACTTTC.

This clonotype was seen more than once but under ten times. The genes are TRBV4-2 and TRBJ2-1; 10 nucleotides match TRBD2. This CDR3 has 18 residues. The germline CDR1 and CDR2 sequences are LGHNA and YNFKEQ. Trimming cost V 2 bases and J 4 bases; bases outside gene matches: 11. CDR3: CASSQPPLAGGSYNEQFF. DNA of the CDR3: TGTGCCAGCAGCCAACCACCTTTAGCGGGAGGCTCATACAATGAGCAGTTCTTC.

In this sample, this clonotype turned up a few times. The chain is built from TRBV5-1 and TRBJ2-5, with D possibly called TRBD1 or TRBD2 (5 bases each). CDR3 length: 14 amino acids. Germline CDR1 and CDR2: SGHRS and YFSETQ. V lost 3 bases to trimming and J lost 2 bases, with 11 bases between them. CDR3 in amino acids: CASSWGRDQETQYF. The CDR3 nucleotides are TGCGCCAGCAGCTGGGGACGGGATCAAGAGACCCAGTACTTC. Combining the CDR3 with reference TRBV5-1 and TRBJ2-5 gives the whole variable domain KAGVTQTPRYLIKTRGQQVTLSCSPISGHRSVSWYQQTPGQGLQFLFEYFSETQRNKGNFPGRFSGRQFSNSRSEMNVSTLELGDSALYLCASSWGRDQETQYFGPGTRLLVL.

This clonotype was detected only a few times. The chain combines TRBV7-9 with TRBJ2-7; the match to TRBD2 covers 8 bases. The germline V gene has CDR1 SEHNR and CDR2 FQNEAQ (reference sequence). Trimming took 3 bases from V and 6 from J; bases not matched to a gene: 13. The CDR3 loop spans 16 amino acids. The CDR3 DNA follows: TGTGCCAGCAGCTTGGTTAGCGGGAAGGTTCCGGTCGAGCAGTACTTC. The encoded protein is CASSLVSGKVPVEQYF.

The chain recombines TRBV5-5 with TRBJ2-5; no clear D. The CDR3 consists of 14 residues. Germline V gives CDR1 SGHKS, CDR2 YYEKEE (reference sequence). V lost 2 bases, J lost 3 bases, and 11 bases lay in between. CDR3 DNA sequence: TGTGCCAGCAGCTTATCAGACCTGAAAGAGACCCAGTACTTC. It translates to CASSLSDLKETQYF.

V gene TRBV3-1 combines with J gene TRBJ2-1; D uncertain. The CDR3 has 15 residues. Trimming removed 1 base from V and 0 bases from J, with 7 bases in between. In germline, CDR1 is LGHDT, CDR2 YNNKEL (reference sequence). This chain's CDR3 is CASSQGGISYNEQFF. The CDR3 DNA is TGTGCCAGCAGCCAAGGTGGGATCTCCTACAATGAGCAGTTCTTC.

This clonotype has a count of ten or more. The DNA of the CDR3 is TGCAGTGCTAGCAGGGGGTCGAGTGAAGCTTTCTTT. Translating it yields CSASRGSSEAFF. The V and J genes are TRBV20-1 and TRBJ1-1; 7 bases fit TRBD1. This CDR3 is built from 12 residues. CDR1 is DFQATT and CDR2 is SNEGSKA in the germline V gene (reference sequence). With 3 bases clipped from V and 7 bases from J, the junction kept 5 bases outside the gene matches.

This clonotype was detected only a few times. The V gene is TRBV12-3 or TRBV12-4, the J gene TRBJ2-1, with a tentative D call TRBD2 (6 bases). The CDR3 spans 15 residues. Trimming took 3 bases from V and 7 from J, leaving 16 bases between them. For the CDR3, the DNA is TGTGCCAGCAGTTTCGGGGGTGGAAGTTGGAATGAGCAGTTCTTC. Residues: CASSFGGGSWNEQFF.